This is a list of T cell receptor beta chains from one sample in a study of lymphopenia after photon versus proton radiotherapy. Sequenced by immunoSEQ multiplex PCR; TCRdb stores in-frame clones only, minus some. The sample holds about 17,000 clones, just over 90% seen once. The material was peripheral blood, obtained from a patient treated with photon-based radiotherapy. The receptor set was obtained from a man aged 60-69 years with pancreatic cancer. The CDR3 runs from the conserved cysteine through the conserved F or W. The order of the fields is clone size, V gene, D gene, J gene, CDR3 protein, CDR3 DNA. D genes are given only for firm matches. Size tells how often a clone was seen (once, few, many) or the class of an expanded clone, and some rows leave it out.

.	TRBV5-1	.	TRBJ1-3	CASSLGTAGNTIYF	TGCGCCAGCAGCTTGGGGACAGCTGGAAACACCATATATTTT
once	TRBV4-1	.	TRBJ1-6	CASSQGQLYNSPLHF	TGCGCCAGCAGCCAAGGACAGCTTTATAATTCACCCCTCCACTTT
once	TRBV7-6	.	TRBJ2-7	CASSLNGYEQYF	TGTGCCAGCAGCTTAAACGGGTACGAGCAGTACTTC
.	TRBV2	TRBD1	TRBJ2-3	CASRPDRVRSTDTQYF	TGTGCCAGCAGGCCCGACAGGGTGAGGAGCACAGATACGCAGTATTTT
.	TRBV18	TRBD1	TRBJ2-7	CASSPGQDYEQYF	TGTGCCAGCTCACCGGGACAGGACTACGAGCAGTACTTC
.	TRBV18	.	TRBJ1-4	CASSPGQGTNEKLFF	TGTGCCAGCTCACCAGGGCAGGGGACTAATGAAAAACTGTTTTTT
.	TRBV5-1	TRBD1	TRBJ2-4	CASSLGTGGINIQYF	TGCGCCAGCAGCTTGGGGACAGGGGGCATCAACATTCAGTACTTC
.	TRBV9	.	TRBJ2-3	CASSAVAPTDTQYF	TGTGCCAGCAGCGCGGTAGCTCCCACAGATACGCAGTATTTT
.	TRBV19	.	TRBJ1-3	CASSLWGRSSGNTIYF	TGTGCCAGTAGTCTTTGGGGAAGATCCTCTGGAAACACCATATATTTT
.	TRBV7-8	.	TRBJ1-6	CASSLGGGQDYSPLHF	TGTGCCAGCAGCTTAGGCGGTGGACAAGACTATTCACCCCTCCACTTT
.	TRBV2	.	TRBJ1-5	CASTLGSRPQHF	TGTGCCAGCACCTTAGGGAGCAGGCCCCAGCATTTT
.	TRBV7-2	.	TRBJ2-1	CASSLINEQFF	TGTGCCAGCAGCTTAATTAATGAGCAGTTCTTC
.	TRBV6-1	.	TRBJ2-7	CASTLTGSSYEQYF	TGTGCCAGCACTCTAACAGGGAGCTCCTACGAGCAGTACTTC
.	TRBV30	TRBD1	TRBJ2-7	CAWARQGAREQYF	TGTGCCTGGGCTCGACAGGGGGCGAGGGAGCAGTACTTC
.	TRBV4-3	TRBD2	TRBJ2-2	CASSQDSSGGPNTGELFF	TGCGCCAGCAGCCAAGATTCGAGCGGGGGCCCGAACACCGGGGAGCTGTTTTTT
.	TRBV7-6	TRBD2	TRBJ2-5	CASSLERGQETQYF	TGTGCCAGCAGCTTAGAGCGGGGGCAAGAGACCCAGTACTTC
.	TRBV20-1	.	TRBJ1-3	CSARVGNTIYF	TGCAGTGCTAGAGTGGGGAACACCATATATTTT
.	TRBV5-1	TRBD2	TRBJ2-5	CASSPLPGGESETQYF	TGCGCCAGCAGCCCATTACCCGGGGGGGAATCAGAGACCCAGTACTTC
.	TRBV6-1	.	TRBJ1-2	CASSATARVQRGGYTF	TGTGCCAGCAGTGCCACCGCGAGGGTGCAACGAGGTGGCTACACCTTC
.	TRBV5-4	.	TRBJ1-5	CASSQEVENRYQPQHF	TGTGCCAGCAGCCAAGAAGTTGAAAACCGATATCAGCCCCAGCATTTT
.	TRBV19	.	TRBJ1-1	CASREVLNTEAFF	TGTGCCAGTAGGGAGGTCCTCAACACTGAAGCTTTCTTT
.	TRBV30	.	TRBJ1-1	CAWSVLRNTEAFF	TGTGCCTGGAGTGTTCTGCGAAACACTGAAGCTTTCTTT
once	TRBV10-3	TRBD2	TRBJ2-1	CAILENSGGARNEQFF	TGTGCCATCCTAGAGAACAGCGGGGGGGCCCGAAATGAGCAGTTCTTC
.	TRBV5-5	.	TRBJ1-1	CASSFIADTEAFF	TGTGCCAGCAGCTTTATTGCGGACACTGAAGCTTTCTTT
.	TRBV5-4	.	TRBJ1-5	CASSLGGPDSNQPQHF	TGTGCCAGCAGCCTGGGCGGACCGGATAGCAATCAGCCCCAGCATTTT